The TCR beta chain described here comes from a study of blood T cell repertoires in COVID-19 (dated by TCRdb to 2018 to 2021). About the investigation overall: Collaborator samples came from the United States, Italy and Spain and covered acute and convalescent phases of COVID-19. The prospective study material was composed of cDNA or gDNA derived from T cells, B-cell-depleted T cells, or PBMCs. Deeply sampled blood TCRbeta repertoires from subjects exposed to, actively infected with, or recovered from COVID-19 were included in the dataset. The repertoires were made available in a free public database intended to serve as a resource for research on the immune response to SARS-CoV-2. The samples were drawn from the first 160 participants of the ongoing ImmuneRACE study and from roughly 1,300 subjects provided by 6 global collaborators. Nearly every sample came with metadata listing a de-identified subject ID, COVID-19 status, age in years and sex. Where available, HLA class I and class II types were obtained from metadata supplied by the sample provider rather than from assay-based typing.

With respect to this clone: Its antigen specificity is not known. The sample holds no much larger clone one base away, and base qualities are not on file.

Broad study findings and their caveats: The quantity of clinical and demographic metadata differed by source and by participant and was supplied without curation.

TCRbeta CDR3 regions were amplified from genomic DNA by means of the immunoSEQ Assay, a bias-controlled multiplex PCR. In the paper's pipeline: Nucleated cell counts per sample were estimated from amplification of reference gene primers within the assay. To quantify the absolute abundance of each unique TCRbeta CDR3 rearrangement, sequence reads were collapsed and filtered. For each sample, productive Simpson clonality was calculated as the square root of Simpson's diversity index over productive rearrangements. The immuneACCESS repertoire file appears here via TCRdb, limited to in-frame rearrangements. These files lack a portion of the clones; in checked studies, under half of the deficit traces to unresolved V genes, and the cause of the others is not known. Clone size and V and J calls were adopted from that table, with D and trimming inferred from the DNA. The sample data list about 68,000 clones, and about three quarters of these were observed just once. About 24% of the sample is held by the ten biggest clonotypes.

Each collaborating institution followed its own protocols to collect whole blood in K2EDTA tubes. Collaborator samples were shipped for TCRbeta analysis as frozen whole blood, isolated PBMCs, or DNA extracted from either sample type. The sequenced material came from peripheral blood. The sequence was obtained from a human donor in a cohort sampled during active COVID-19.

The DNA reads TGTGCCAGCAGTTTAGGCGGAGTGAACACCGGGGAGCTGTTTTTT. This translates into CASSLGGVNTGELFF. In this chain, TRBV28 is recombined with TRBJ2-2; the D gene cannot be resolved reliably. CDR1 and CDR2 are read off the germline V gene as MDHEN and SYDVKM. V and J are truncated by 2 bases and 1 base respectively, leaving an intervening sequence of 8 bases. Reading from cysteine to phenylalanine, the CDR3 counts 15 amino acids. Of the read, only the CDR3 DNA is kept; its 45 bases are in frame from base 1. Where the CDR3 stops, the reference TRBV28 and TRBJ2-2 genes take over; the full variable domain is DVKVTQSSRYLVKRTGEKVFLECVQDMDHENMFWYRQDPGLGLRLIYFSYDVKMKEKGDIPEGYSVSREKKERFSLILESASTNQTSMYLCASSLGGVNTGELFFGEGSRLTVL.